This T cell receptor (beta chain) was captured by sequencing in a study of cytomegalovirus exposure and HLA in healthy donors. Between the trimmed V and J ends, which lost 4 bases and 8 bases, there was a span of 21 bases. CDR3 size: 16 residues. Germline values: CDR1 MNHEY, CDR2 SMNVEV (reference sequence). The PCR ran on 60 Vbeta and 13 Jbeta primers. TCRdb keeps only in-frame clones here, not all; method: immunoSEQ multiplex PCR. This repertoire includes around 70,000 clones. The chain couples TRBV27 to TRBJ2-1; D possibly corresponds to TRBD2 (7 bases). The specimen sequenced was PBMCs. The sequence derives from a woman under 40 in good health and CMV-seronegative. CDR3 in amino acids: CASSYLARGAEDEQFF. The CDR3 region has the DNA TGTGCCAGCAGTTACCTAGCTCGGGGGGCCGAAGATGAGCAGTTCTTC.